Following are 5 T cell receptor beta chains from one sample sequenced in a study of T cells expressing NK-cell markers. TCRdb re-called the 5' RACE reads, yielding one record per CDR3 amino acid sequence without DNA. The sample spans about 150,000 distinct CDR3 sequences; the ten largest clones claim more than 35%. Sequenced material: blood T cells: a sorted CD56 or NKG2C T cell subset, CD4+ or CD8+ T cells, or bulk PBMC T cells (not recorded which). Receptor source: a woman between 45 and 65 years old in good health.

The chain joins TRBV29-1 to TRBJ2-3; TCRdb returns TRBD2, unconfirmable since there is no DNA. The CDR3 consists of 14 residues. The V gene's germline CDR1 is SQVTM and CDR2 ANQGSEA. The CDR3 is CSVVPRGGTDTQYF.

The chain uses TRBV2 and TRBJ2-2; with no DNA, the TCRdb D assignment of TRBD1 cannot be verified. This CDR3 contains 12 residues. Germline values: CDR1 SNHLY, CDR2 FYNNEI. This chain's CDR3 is CASTRISGELFF. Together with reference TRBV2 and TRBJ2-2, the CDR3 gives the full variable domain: EPEVTQTPSHQVTQMGQEVILRCVPISNHLYFYWYRQILGQKVEFLVSFYNNEISEKSEIFDDQFSVERPDGSNFTLKIRSTKLEDSAMYFCASTRISGELFFGEGSRLTVL.

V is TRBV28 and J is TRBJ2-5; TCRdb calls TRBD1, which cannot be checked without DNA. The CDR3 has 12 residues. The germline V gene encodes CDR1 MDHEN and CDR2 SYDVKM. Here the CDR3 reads CASRGADETQYF.

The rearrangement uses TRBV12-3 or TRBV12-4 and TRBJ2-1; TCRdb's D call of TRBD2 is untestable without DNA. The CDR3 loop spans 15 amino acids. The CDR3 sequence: CASSLTSGYDNEQFF.

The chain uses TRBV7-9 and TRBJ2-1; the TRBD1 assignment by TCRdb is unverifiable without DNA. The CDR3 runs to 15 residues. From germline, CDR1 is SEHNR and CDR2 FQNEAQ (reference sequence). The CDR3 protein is CASSRSGDSYNEQFF.